This T cell receptor (beta chain) stems from a study of T cells in Graves' hyperthyroidism and ophthalmopathy. Uncontrolled infections, other autoimmune diseases, pregnancy or lactation led to exclusion of patients. From RNA transcripts, TCR beta CDR3 regions were amplified. HTBI primers were the set used in a first-round RT-PCR of the TCR CDR3. TCRdb reprocessed the multiplex PCR reads with MiXCR, giving one entry per CDR3 protein. The sample records fewer than 750,000 distinct CDR3 sequences, approximately 15% being singletons. This CDR3 region has 14 residues. The V end was cut by 2 bases, the J end by 5 bases, with 13 bases between. From germline, CDR1 is SGHTA and CDR2 FQGNSA. This clonotype was seen at least ten times.

The V gene is TRBV7-2, the J gene TRBJ2-7, with a possible D match to TRBD2 (6 bases). The clonotype comes from a woman in her 40s with Graves' ophthalmopathy. What was sequenced was blood. CDR3 loop: CASSLFGGRNEQYF. The CDR3 DNA reads TGTGCCAGCAGCTTATTCGGGGGACGGAACGAGCAGTACTTC. Looking up the rest from reference TRBV7-2 and TRBJ2-7 gives the full variable domain: GAGVSQSPSNKVTEKGKDVELRCDPISGHTALYWYRQSLGQGLEFLIYFQGNSAPDKSGLPSDRFSAERTGGSVSTLTIQRTQQEDSAVYLCASSLFGGRNEQYFGPGTRLTVT.